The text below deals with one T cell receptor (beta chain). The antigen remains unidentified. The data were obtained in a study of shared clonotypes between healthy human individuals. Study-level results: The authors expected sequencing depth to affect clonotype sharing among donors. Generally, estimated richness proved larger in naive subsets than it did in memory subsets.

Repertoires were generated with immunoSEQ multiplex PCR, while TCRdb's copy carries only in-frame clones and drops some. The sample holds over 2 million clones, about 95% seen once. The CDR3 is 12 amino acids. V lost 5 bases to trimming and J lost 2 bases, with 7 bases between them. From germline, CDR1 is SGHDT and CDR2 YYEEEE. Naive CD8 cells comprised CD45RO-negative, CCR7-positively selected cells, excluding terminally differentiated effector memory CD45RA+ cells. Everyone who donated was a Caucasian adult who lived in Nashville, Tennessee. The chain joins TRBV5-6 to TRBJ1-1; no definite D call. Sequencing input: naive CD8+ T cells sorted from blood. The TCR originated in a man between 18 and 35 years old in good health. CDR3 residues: CASSFINTEAFF. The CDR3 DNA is TGTGCCAGCAGTTTTATCAACACTGAAGCTTTCTTT. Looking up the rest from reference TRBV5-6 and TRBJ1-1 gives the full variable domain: DAGVTQSPTHLIKTRGQQVTLRCSPKSGHDTVSWYQQALGQGPQFIFQYYEEEERQRGNFPDRFSGHQFPNYSSELNVNALLLGDSALYLCASSFINTEAFFGQGTRLTVV.